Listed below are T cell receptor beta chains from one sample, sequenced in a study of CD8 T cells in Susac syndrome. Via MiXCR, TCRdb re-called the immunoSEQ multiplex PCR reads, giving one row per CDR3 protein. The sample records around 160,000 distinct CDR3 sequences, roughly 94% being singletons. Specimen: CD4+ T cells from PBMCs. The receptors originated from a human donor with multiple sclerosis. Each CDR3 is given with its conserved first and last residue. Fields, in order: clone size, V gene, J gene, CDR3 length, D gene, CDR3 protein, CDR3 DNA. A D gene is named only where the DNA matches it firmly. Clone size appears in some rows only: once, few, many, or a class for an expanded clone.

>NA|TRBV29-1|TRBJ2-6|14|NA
CSVLQGAGANVLTF
TGCAGCGTGCTACAGGGAGCCGGGGCCAACGTCCTGACTTTC
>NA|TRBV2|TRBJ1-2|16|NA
CASSEASRRGNYGYTF
TGTGCCAGCAGTGAAGCCTCCCGGAGGGGGAACTATGGCTACACCTTC
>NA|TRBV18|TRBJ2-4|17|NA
CASSPPVRGLAKNIQYF
TGTGCCAGCTCACCACCGGTTAGGGGTCTAGCCAAAAACATTCAGTACTTC
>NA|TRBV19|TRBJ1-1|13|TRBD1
CASGQDVNTEAFF
TGTGCCAGCGGACAGGATGTGAACACTGAAGCTTTCTTT
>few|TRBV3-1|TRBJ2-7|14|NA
CASSQAGDSYEQYF
TGTGCCAGCAGCCAAGCGGGGGACAGCTACGAGCAGTACTTC
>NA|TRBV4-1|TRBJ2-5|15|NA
CASSQLERGQETQYF
TGCGCCAGCAGCCAACTCGAGAGGGGTCAGGAGACCCAGTACTTC
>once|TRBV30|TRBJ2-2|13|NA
CAWSHRNTGELFF
TGTGCCTGGAGTCACAGGAACACCGGGGAGCTGTTTTTT
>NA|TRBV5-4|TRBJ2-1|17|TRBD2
CASSPDRTSGSWNEQFF
TGTGCCAGCAGCCCCGATAGGACTAGCGGGAGTTGGAATGAGCAGTTCTTC
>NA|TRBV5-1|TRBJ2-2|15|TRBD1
CASSFGTANTGELFF
TGCGCCAGCAGCTTCGGGACAGCGAACACCGGGGAGCTGTTTTTT
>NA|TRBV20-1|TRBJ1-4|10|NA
CSAPHEKLFF
TGCAGTGCTCCCCATGAAAAACTGTTTTTT
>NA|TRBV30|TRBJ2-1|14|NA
CAWSPPSSYNEQFF
TGTGCCTGGAGTCCCCCCAGCTCCTACAATGAGCAGTTCTTC
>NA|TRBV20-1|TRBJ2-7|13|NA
CSAGGLAGYEQYF
TGCAGTGCGGGGGGGCTAGCCGGCTACGAGCAGTACTTC
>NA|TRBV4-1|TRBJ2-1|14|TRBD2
CASSQTGTTNEQFF
TGCGCCAGCAGCCAAACCGGGACTACCAATGAGCAGTTCTTC
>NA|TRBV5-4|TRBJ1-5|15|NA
CASSETADSNQPQHF
TGTGCCAGCAGCGAAACGGCGGACAGTAATCAGCCCCAGCATTTT
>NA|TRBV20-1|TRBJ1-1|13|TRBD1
CSARVNDREKAFF
TGCAGTGCTAGAGTAAACGACAGGGAAAAAGCTTTCTTT
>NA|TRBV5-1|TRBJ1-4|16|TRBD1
CASSFTGQADGEKLFF
TGCGCCAGCAGCTTCACTGGACAGGCTGACGGTGAAAAACTGTTTTTT
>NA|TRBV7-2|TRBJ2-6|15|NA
CASSLRSSGANVLTF
TGTGCCAGCAGCTTACGGAGCTCTGGGGCCAACGTCCTGACTTTC
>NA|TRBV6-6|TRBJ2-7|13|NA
CASSYGYSYEQYF
TGTGCCAGCAGTTATGGCTACTCCTACGAGCAGTACTTC
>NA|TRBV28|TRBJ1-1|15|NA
CASGPHRGRGTEAFF
TGTGCCAGCGGTCCTCATAGGGGAAGGGGCACTGAAGCTTTCTTT
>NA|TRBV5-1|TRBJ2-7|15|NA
CASSLTGAPSYEQYF
TGCGCCAGCAGCTTGACCGGGGCGCCGTCCTACGAGCAGTACTTC
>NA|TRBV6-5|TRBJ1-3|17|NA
CASSYDSLGGSGNTIYF
TGTGCCAGCAGTTACGATTCTCTGGGTGGCTCTGGAAACACCATATATTTT
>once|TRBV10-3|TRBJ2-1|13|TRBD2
CAIRSGDYNEQFF
TGTGCCATCAGGAGCGGGGATTACAATGAGCAGTTCTTC
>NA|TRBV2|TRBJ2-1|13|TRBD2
CASTLAGVNEQFF
TGTGCCAGCACCCTAGCGGGAGTCAATGAGCAGTTCTTC
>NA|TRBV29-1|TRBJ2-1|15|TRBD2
CSVKGLAGDRNEQFF
TGCAGCGTGAAAGGACTAGCGGGAGATCGGAATGAGCAGTTCTTC
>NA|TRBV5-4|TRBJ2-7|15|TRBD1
CASSFSGQASYEQYF
TGTGCCAGCAGCTTCTCGGGACAGGCCTCCTACGAGCAGTACTTC
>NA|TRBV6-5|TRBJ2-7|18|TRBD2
CASSSIRGLAGGIYEQYF
TGTGCCAGCAGTTCAATTCGGGGACTAGCGGGAGGAATTTACGAGCAGTACTTC
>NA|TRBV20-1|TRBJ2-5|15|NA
CSARTEQGTQETQYF
TGCAGTGCTAGGACGGAACAGGGAACCCAAGAGACCCAGTACTTC
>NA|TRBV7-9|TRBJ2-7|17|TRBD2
CASSLKTWTSGSYEQYF
TGTGCCAGCAGCTTGAAAACCTGGACTAGCGGGAGCTACGAGCAGTACTTC